This is a list of T cell receptor beta chains from one sample in a study of cytotoxic CD8 clonotypes in ibrutinib-treated CLL. Produced via immunoSEQ multiplex PCR; TCRdb's table is partial and in-frame only. This table holds over 95,000 clones, more than 55% found once. The sample in question was PBMCs, obtained after 24 months of ibrutinib treatment. These TCRs come from a human donor with chronic lymphocytic leukemia. The CDR3 runs from the conserved cysteine through the conserved F or W. A D gene is named only where the DNA matches it firmly. Clone size is not always given. Where it is, it says once, few, many or a class for expanded clones.

size	V	J	D	CDR3	DNA
-	TRBV9	TRBJ1-3	-	CASSVGSGSGNTIYF	TGTGCCAGCAGCGTAGGCTCGGGGTCTGGAAACACCATATATTTT
-	TRBV21-1	TRBJ1-1	-	CASSPLGSGPRTEAFF	TGTGCCAGCAGCCCCCTGGGAAGCGGGCCTAGGACTGAAGCTTTCTTT
once	TRBV28	TRBJ1-5	-	CASGPFGHQPQHF	TGTGCCAGCGGCCCCTTTGGACATCAGCCCCAGCATTTT
-	TRBV5-1	TRBJ2-2	-	CASSPQGFGELFF	TGCGCCAGCAGCCCTCAGGGTTTCGGGGAGCTGTTTTTT
-	TRBV7-9	TRBJ2-1	-	CASSPPTGESSYNEQFF	TGTGCCAGCAGCCCCCCGACGGGGGAGAGCTCCTACAATGAGCAGTTCTTC
-	TRBV7-9	TRBJ1-1	-	CASSLVSGLAEAFF	TGTGCCAGCAGCTTAGTCTCAGGGCTGGCTGAAGCTTTCTTT
few	TRBV6-5	TRBJ1-1	-	CASRGREEGAFF	TGTGCCAGCAGGGGAAGGGAGGAGGGAGCTTTCTTT
few	TRBV6-4	TRBJ2-2	-	CASSDPLGGTGELFF	TGTGCCAGCAGTGATCCCCTAGGAGGCACCGGGGAGCTGTTTTTT
-	TRBV5-6	TRBJ2-1	-	CASSLANFSPFF	TGTGCCAGCAGCTTGGCCAACTTTTCGCCGTTCTTC
-	TRBV6-5	TRBJ2-2	-	CASRRGQTGELFF	TGTGCCAGCAGGAGGGGCCAAACCGGGGAGCTGTTTTTT
-	TRBV29-1	TRBJ1-1	-	CSGDSNTEAFF	TGCAGCGGGGATTCGAACACTGAAGCTTTCTTT
few	TRBV28	TRBJ1-5	-	CASSPAGPQHF	TGTGCCAGCAGTCCCGCGGGGCCCCAGCATTTT
few	TRBV7-7	TRBJ1-6	TRBD1	CASSLAETGCYNSPLHF	TGTGCCAGCAGCTTAGCGGAGACAGGGTGCTATAATTCACCCCTCCACTTT
once	TRBV7-2	TRBJ2-1	TRBD1	CASSFEGQGGREQFF	TGTGCCAGCAGCTTTGAGGGACAGGGAGGTCGTGAGCAGTTCTTC
few	TRBV5-6	TRBJ1-2	TRBD1	CASTTRQGANGYTF	TGTGCCAGCACCACCCGCCAGGGGGCGAATGGCTACACCTTC
few	TRBV10-1	TRBJ2-2	-	CASTESLIGELFF	TGCGCCAGCACTGAGTCTTTAATCGGGGAGCTGTTTTTT
-	TRBV2	TRBJ2-2	TRBD2	CASSEGLAGTTGELFF	TGTGCCAGCAGTGAGGGACTAGCAGGAACCACCGGGGAGCTGTTTTTT
-	TRBV7-9	TRBJ2-5	-	CASSPEGRTETQYF	TGTGCCAGCAGCCCAGAGGGAAGGACAGAGACCCAGTACTTC
-	TRBV5-4	TRBJ2-5	-	CASSPATSRVQETQYF	TGTGCCAGCAGCCCCGCTACTAGTCGAGTACAAGAGACCCAGTACTTC
few	TRBV12-5	TRBJ1-6	-	CASGADSANSPLHF	TGTGCTAGTGGTGCGGACAGTGCTAATTCACCCCTCCACTTT
-	TRBV6-5	TRBJ1-5	TRBD1	CASSYGTGSNQPQHF	TGTGCCAGCAGTTACGGGACAGGTTCCAATCAGCCCCAGCATTTT
-	TRBV9	TRBJ2-1	-	CASSPSNNEQFF	TGTGCCAGCAGCCCATCGAACAATGAGCAGTTCTTC
few	TRBV4-3	TRBJ2-1	TRBD2	CASSQDLLAEGYVEQFF	TGCGCCAGCAGCCAAGACCTCCTAGCGGAGGGGTACGTTGAGCAGTTCTTC
few	TRBV7-6	TRBJ2-3	TRBD2	CASSLGTSGGDTQYF	TGTGCCAGCAGCTTAGGGACTAGCGGGGGGGATACGCAGTATTTT
once	TRBV18	TRBJ1-1	-	CASSPNAGENTEAFF	TGTGCCAGCTCACCTAATGCAGGTGAGAACACTGAAGCTTTCTTT
-	TRBV9	TRBJ2-5	-	CASSPPVETQYF	TGTGCCAGCAGCCCCCCCGTGGAGACCCAGTACTTC
-	TRBV7-2	TRBJ2-5	-	CASSYRSSGTSQSTQYF	TGTGCCAGCAGCTATAGATCCTCCGGGACTTCCCAGAGCACCCAGTACTTC
-	TRBV9	TRBJ2-1	-	CASSVNRAYNEQFF	TGTGCCAGCAGCGTAAACAGGGCCTACAATGAGCAGTTCTTC
-	TRBV18	TRBJ1-4	TRBD1	CASSPTGGARSGKLFF	TGTGCCAGCTCACCTACAGGGGGCGCGAGATCTGGGAAACTGTTTTTT
-	TRBV16	TRBJ2-6	-	CASSQKPTPTEYSSGANVLTF	TGTGCCAGCAGCCAAAAACCCACCCCTACAGAGTACAGCTCTGGGGCCAACGTCCTGACTTTC
-	TRBV7-2	TRBJ2-1	-	CASSPGPPEGNEQFF	TGTGCCAGCAGCCCGGGACCGCCAGAGGGTAATGAGCAGTTCTTC
-	TRBV19	TRBJ1-5	TRBD1	CASSIQMRQGRSNQPQHF	TGTGCCAGTAGTATACAAATGAGACAGGGCCGGAGCAATCAGCCCCAGCATTTT
few	TRBV19	TRBJ1-5	-	CASSMVGQGMMSNQPQHF	TGTGCCAGTAGTATGGTCGGGCAGGGGATGATGAGCAATCAGCCCCAGCATTTT
-	TRBV25-1	TRBJ1-2	TRBD1	CASSASGQGALNYGYTF	TGTGCCAGCAGTGCCTCGGGACAGGGGGCCTTGAACTATGGCTACACCTTC
-	TRBV28	TRBJ1-5	-	CASRERPNPQPQHF	TGTGCCAGCAGGGAACGACCGAATCCTCAGCCCCAGCATTTT
few	TRBV2	TRBJ1-6	TRBD1	CASRQGYSPLHF	TGTGCCAGCAGACAGGGGTATTCACCCCTCCACTTT
-	TRBV19	TRBJ2-5	-	CASSMGIKETQYF	TGTGCCAGTAGTATGGGGATTAAAGAGACCCAGTACTTC
-	TRBV19	TRBJ1-1	-	CASSKKGSGTEAFF	TGTGCCAGTAGTAAAAAGGGGAGCGGGACTGAAGCTTTCTTT
few	TRBV6-6	TRBJ1-1	-	CASSYDTEAFF	TGTGCCAGCAGTTACGACACTGAAGCTTTCTTT
-	TRBV19	TRBJ1-2	-	CASSLKVGRLFYGYTF	TGTGCCAGTAGTTTAAAAGTCGGACGCCTGTTTTATGGCTACACCTTC
many	TRBV2	TRBJ2-7	-	CASVEGYEQYF	TGTGCCAGCGTCGAAGGATACGAGCAGTACTTC
-	TRBV5-6	TRBJ2-2	TRBD1	CASSPGTGVGRRVPGELFF	TGTGCCAGCAGCCCCGGGACAGGGGTCGGGCGGCGGGTCCCCGGGGAGCTGTTTTTT
-	TRBV29-1	TRBJ2-2	-	CSVEGTANTGELFF	TGCAGCGTTGAAGGGACAGCCAACACCGGGGAGCTGTTTTTT
few	TRBV10-1	TRBJ2-5	TRBD2	CASSVSGGQETQYF	TGCGCCAGCAGTGTTTCGGGGGGCCAAGAGACCCAGTACTTC